This TCR beta chain is drawn from a study of cytomegalovirus exposure and HLA in healthy donors (dated by TCRdb to 2016 to 2017). As for the study more broadly: According to an earlier analysis of 587 of the donors, some 170 million T cells yielded 100 million or so unique TCR beta sequences and about 300 Gb of sequence data. All discovery cohort repertoires had been generated on a single sequencing platform. HLA typing included class I and class II loci at four-digit resolution. Among around 400 genotyped donors of the cohort, an average of around 240,000 unique TCR beta nucleotide sequences were sequenced per donor, approximately 20% of them non-productive. Five DR-DQ haplotypes were handled as single units for association and clustering, since linkage in the cohort was strong. A separate validation cohort of some 130 different subjects was used in addition to the approximately 640-subject first cohort. Typing coverage differed by locus: A, B, C, DRB1 and DQB1 were typed in about 620-630 donors, DQA1 in 522, DPA1 in 600 to 610, and DPB1 in 400 to 480. The study aimed to test whether cataloging public T cell receptors could reveal signatures of past pathogen exposure. The later analysis used no new phenotypic data to find candidate immune exposures, relying instead on TCR beta sequences and their occurrence across donors. In an earlier analysis of 587 of the donors, high-throughput TCR beta sequencing was used to judge whether each TCR beta V gene segment behaved as functional or pseudogenic. A later analysis re-examined previously published TCR beta repertoires from several hundred donors and added high-resolution HLA genotyping to investigate patterns of TCR occurrence. About 330 gigabases of sequencing data and roughly 81 million unique TCR sequences made up an early release that covered under 750 HLA-typed donors. To predict cytomegalovirus infection status, the study combined high-throughput TCR immunosequencing, statistical association of individual TCRs with disease status, and machine learning. The genetic ancestry cluster associated with self-reported Caucasian donors included 80% to 90% of the roughly 400 genotyped donors. Donor age, sex, ethnicity and CMV serostatus were compiled together with the repertoire data. In a later genetic analysis, genome-wide SNP genotypes for about 65% of the 666 donors were used, and that subset was treated as a discovery cohort. The T cell repertoires of 666 subjects were profiled by immunosequencing and related to cytomegalovirus serostatus. The investigation overall reported the following: The only immune exposure information available for the cohort was CMV serostatus. This cohort had only TCR beta chains sequenced, and the lack of alpha or paired-chain data limited which features could be detected. Several of the top co-occurrence clusters appeared to be linked to parvovirus B19, influenza, CMV and Epstein-Barr virus, according to a later analysis. In both the original and validation cohorts, the classifier was reported to diagnose cytomegalovirus status with high specificity and sensitivity. In a later genetic analysis, fewer N-insertions in productive TCRs were reported among donors in an Asian-associated ancestry cluster than the roughly 700-donor mean. In an earlier analysis of more than 500 of the donors, most TCR beta V segments appeared in productive rearrangements about 87% or about 30% of the time, broadly matching IMGT annotations. A further reported finding was that TCR beta sequences accurately predicted the HLA-A and HLA-B alleles for most subjects in the first cohort. Linkage disequilibrium might explain the correlated functional status among segregating V segments, but an unknown experimental factor could not be ruled out. In a later analysis, TCR association rates were found to vary across HLA loci, with the most associated TCRs seen for DRB1 alleles and the fewest for HLA-C alleles. Because some donors lacked HLA typing at each locus, the association tests relied only on the typed subset. Sequencing depth was assumed to be roughly uniform across donors in the presence/absence analyses, though that assumption may not hold. An association between a missense DCLRE1C variant and V-gene and J-gene trimming of TCR beta chains was found in a later genetic analysis and replicated in an independent cohort. Compared with equally common non-associated chains, HLA-associated TCR beta chains in a later analysis were more clonally expanded and had lower generation probabilities. The authors suggested that the approach could potentially be generalized to other disease states and immunological phenotypes. According to a later analysis, most CMV-associated TCR beta chains appeared to be HLA-restricted, and the HLA associations seemed to be driven largely by CMV exposure. Most TCR sequences were observed very rarely across donors, whereas some public TCRs were present in many individuals. Because counts were too low, approximately 15 rarely observed V segments, including chromosome 9 orphons, were excluded from the earlier analysis of 587 of the donors. When HLA alleles, especially DR and DQ, strongly co-occurred, attributing TCR associations to individual alleles was difficult. In vitro tests confirmed that a few of the cytomegalovirus-associated TCR beta chains recognize cytomegalovirus antigens. The sequencing pipeline was judged likely to have produced a cluster of highly shared sequence variants as a technical artifact. A later analysis associated roughly 17,000 TCR beta sequences with specific HLA alleles at a false discovery rate of 0.05. The study gave a list of 150 to 200 TCR beta chains associated with cytomegalovirus.

As to this clone: Its antigen is currently not known. No base quality values were provided; no much bigger clone lies one nucleotide off.

The library was made by the immunoSEQ multiplex PCR assay. The multiplex PCR relied on a mix of 60 forward primers for TCR Vbeta segments and 13 reverse primers for TCR Jbeta segments. The CDR3 region of rearranged TCR beta genes was amplified from genomic DNA by a multiplex PCR assay. The amplified TCR beta libraries were sequenced on the Illumina HiSeq System as 87-base-pair reads. Turning to the authors' computational methods: A later analysis counted tens of millions of unique TCR beta chains across the 670 or so repertoires, and around 12 million of these chains were shared by at least two donors. Raw reads were error-corrected and collapsed into unique sequences by a nearest-neighbor algorithm in which closely related sequences were merged to remove PCR and sequencing errors. To assign V, D and J gene segments, CDR3 sequences were aligned to IMGT reference sequences. For a sequence to be retained, a match of at least six nucleotides to both a V gene segment and a J gene segment was required. A rearrangement counted as productive if the CDR3 had no stop codons and remained in frame with V and J, and every other rearrangement counted as non-productive. CDR3 was defined according to IMGT convention as the region running from the second conserved V-encoded cysteine to the conserved J-encoded phenylalanine. Sequences without an unambiguous match to a single V gene segment were excluded from the earlier analysis of approximately 560 of the donors. An earlier analysis of 500 to 600 of the donors classified V segments as functional when productive rearrangements were above 56.7% and as segregating when the standard deviation between donors was above 5%. To diagnose cytomegalovirus status from the catalog of TCR beta chain sequences, a statistical classification framework was built. V and J gene assignment, in a later analysis, came from comparing TCR nucleotide sequences with IMGT/GENE-DB human TR gene sequences. Using the TCRdist pipeline, a later analysis assigned CDR3 sequences along with most-parsimonious VDJ recombination scenarios. In a later analysis, each TCR beta chain was defined by its CDR3 amino acid sequence together with its V-gene family, and reads lacking a unique V-gene family were excluded. As a way to deal with suspected cross-contamination and a sequencing artifact, a later analysis dropped over 550 nucleotide sequences that were highly shared and had low generation probability. In a later analysis, a clonal expansion index for each public chain was calculated from normalized within-repertoire ranks of inferred template counts. Generation probabilities in a later analysis came from a VDJ recombination model fitted to out-of-frame rearrangements, and those results were checked against IGoR. A later analysis scored TCR-TCR, TCR-HLA and TCR-CMV co-occurrence with hypergeometric tests, applying a repertoire-size bias correction to TCR pairs. False discovery rates were estimated in a later analysis by permuting HLA or CMV assignments 20 times. In a later analysis, co-occurring TCRs were grouped with DBSCAN, and TCRdist sequence similarity was added when clustering was performed within HLA-allele-positive subsets. Repertoires with fewer than 30,000 or more than 120,000 public chains, plus five repertoires with anomalous nucleotide sharing, were excluded from co-occurrence clustering. TCRdb mirrors the immuneACCESS table, restricted to in-frame sequences. Some clones are absent from its copies; in checked studies, under half trace to an unresolved V gene, and the reason for the others is unknown. V and J calls and clone size follow that table, whereas D and trimming were derived from the DNA. In all, the sample holds about 140,000 clones, and about 10% of those were seen once. The ten largest clonotypes hold roughly 6.4% of the sample.

The cohort consisted of approximately 670 healthy bone marrow donors. All cohort members were sampled while nominally healthy, although unrecorded immune exposures were likely present. The donor tested CMV seropositive and was one of the 289 seropositive cohort members. Every donor gave a peripheral blood sample, and the peripheral blood mononuclear cells from that sample were used for TCR beta sequencing. The Qiagen DNeasy Blood Extraction Kit was used to extract genomic DNA from the blood cell samples. The origin of this receptor is a middle-aged woman in good health and CMV-seropositive. The sequenced material came from PBMCs.

The bases read TGTGCCAGCAGTTACCGAGGACAGTTGGAGCTGTTTTTT. Its product reads: CASSYRGQLELFF. The sequence links TRBV6-5 to TRBJ2-2, and TRBD1 may be the D gene, going by 6 matching bases. Sequences MNHEY (CDR1) and SVGAGI (CDR2) are obtained from the germline V gene. The V and J ends are trimmed by 2 bases and 10 bases, leaving 11 bases between them. Taken from cysteine to phenylalanine, the CDR3 has 13 residues. The entry retains the CDR3 DNA only, 39 bases that are in frame from base 1.